Each of the 24 T cell receptor beta chains below was sequenced from the same sample in a study of blood T cell repertoires in COVID-19. Using immunoSEQ multiplex PCR, the repertoire was profiled, and TCRdb retains in-frame clones only, with some absent. The sample contains roughly 250,000 clones, 82% of which appear only once. The sequencing sample was made of peripheral blood. These receptors were taken from a woman aged 60-75 years with active or convalescent COVID-19.

The rearrangement joins TRBV3-1 (or the pseudogene TRBV3-2) to TRBJ1-6, with 10 bases that match TRBD1. From germline, CDR1 is LGHDT and CDR2 YNNKEL (reference sequence). This CDR3 is built from 16 residues. The J segment lost 8 bases and the V segment lost 4 bases, leaving 8 bases of the junction unmatched. The CDR3 reads CASSPRDRGLDSPLHF. The CDR3 nucleotides read TGTGCCAGCAGCCCGCGGGACAGGGGACTTGATTCACCCCTCCACTTT.

The sample holds one count of this clone. This same CDR3 is encoded by further DNA sequences in the sample. The chain couples TRBV4-1 to TRBJ1-6; D remains unclear. CDR1 and CDR2 (germline): MGHRA, YSYEKL. There are 14 residues in the CDR3. V lost 3 bases and J lost 2, with 5 bases in between. The CDR3 DNA reads as TGCGCCAGCAGCCAGGGCCCCTATAATTCACCCCTCCACTTT. Its translation: CASSQGPYNSPLHF.

The V gene is TRBV5-6, the J gene TRBJ1-2; TRBD1 agrees at 7 bases. Germline V CDR1 and CDR2: SGHDT, YYEEEE. The CDR3 totals 14 residues. After removal of 3 bases from V and 0 bases from J, the junction contained 2 bases not matched to a gene. CDR3 bases: TGTGCCAGCAGCTCTCAGGGGGCTAACTATGGCTACACCTTC. Translating it yields CASSSQGANYGYTF.

The V and J genes are TRBV7-9 and TRBJ1-1, with D possibly matching TRBD1 (6 bases). The CDR3 totals 19 residues. CDR1 and CDR2 (germline): SEHNR, FQNEAQ (reference sequence). Trimming took 1 base from V and 2 from J, leaving 23 bases between them. For the CDR3, the DNA is TGTGCCAGCAGCTTAGTACGGGCAGGGGTTCTTTACCGAAACACTGAAGCTTTCTTT. Translating it yields CASSLVRAGVLYRNTEAFF.

The chain recombines TRBV5-1 with TRBJ1-4; D gene unclear. This CDR3 is 15 amino acids long. Germline lookup yields CDR1 SGHRS and CDR2 YFSETQ. Trimming left V 0 bases short and J 0 bases short, with 6 bases between. CDR3 nucleotides: TGCGCCAGCAGCTTGGCGTCAGCAACTAATGAAAAACTGTTTTTT. It codes for CASSLASATNEKLFF.

V and J are TRBV7-2 and TRBJ1-2; a weak D match, TRBD1 (5 bases). Trimming removed 0 bases at V and 7 bases at J, with 12 bases between. Germline loops: CDR1 SGHTA, CDR2 FQGNSA. There are 14 residues in the CDR3. The CDR3 DNA reads TGTGCCAGCAGCTTAGCGGGGCAACAAAGTGGCTACACCTTC. This gives the protein CASSLAGQQSGYTF.

The chain carries TRBV7-2 and TRBJ2-1; D gene uncertain. There are 12 residues in the CDR3. CDR1 and CDR2 from the germline V gene are SGHTA and FQGNSA. Trimming left V 5 bases short and J 8 bases short, with 10 bases between. Here the CDR3 reads CASSAQRHEQFF. As DNA, the CDR3 is TGTGCCAGCAGCGCGCAGAGGCATGAGCAGTTCTTC.

The chain has TRBV7-2 and TRBJ2-5; tentatively, D is TRBD2 (6 bases). Germline V gene data show CDR1 as SGHTA and CDR2 as FQGNSA. V lost 5 bases, J lost 4 bases, and 14 bases lay in between. The length of the CDR3 is 14 residues. The chain's CDR3 is CASSPPGTRETQYF. CDR3 coding DNA: TGTGCCAGCAGCCCCCCCGGGACTCGAGAGACCCAGTACTTC.

The chain combines TRBV4-3 with TRBJ2-2, with 10 bases that match TRBD1. The CDR3 is 19 residues long. J gave up 0 bases and V 0 bases, and 7 bases lay outside the gene matches. Germline loops: CDR1 LGHNA, CDR2 YSLEER. CDR3 sequence: CASSQDLGGTGANTGELFF. DNA of the CDR3: TGCGCCAGCAGCCAAGATTTAGGCGGGACAGGGGCGAACACCGGGGAGCTGTTTTTT.

The rearrangement joins TRBV19 to TRBJ1-3; no definite D call. The CDR3 covers 14 residues. V was pared by 4 bases and J by 0 bases, with 7 bases between. Germline-derived CDR1 and CDR2 are LNHDA and SQIVND (reference sequence). The CDR3 bases are TGTGCCAGTAGTAGCCATAGCTCTGGAAACACCATATATTTT. Translated: CASSSHSSGNTIYF.

In its sample, this clone was seen a few times. The V and J genes are TRBV6-2 or TRBV6-3 and TRBJ1-6; no clear D. The CDR3 is made up of 12 amino acids. Germline assignment: CDR1 MNHEY and CDR2 SVGEGT. With 4 bases removed from V and 7 bases from J, the gap between germline ends came to 5 bases. CDR3 in DNA: TGTGCCAGCAGTTCGGGGAATTCACCCCTCCACTTT. Amino acid sequence: CASSSGNSPLHF.

The genes are TRBV6-1 and TRBJ1-2; D might be TRBD1 (6 bases). The CDR3 totals 14 residues. V lost 6 bases and J 4 bases, leaving 15 bases between the germline ends. From germline, CDR1 is MNHNS and CDR2 SASEGT. CDR3 sequence: CASSDARGGYGYTF. The CDR3 DNA is TGTGCCAGCAGCGACGCCAGGGGCGGCTATGGCTACACCTTC.

The rearrangement links TRBV12-5 to TRBJ2-5, with 7 bases matching TRBD1. The germline V gene has CDR1 LGHNT and CDR2 FRNRAP. Trimming cost V 5 bases and J 5 bases; bases outside gene matches: 11. The CDR3 consists of 15 residues. The CDR3 loop is CASGPGQGDGETQYF. CDR3 DNA sequence: TGTGCTAGTGGTCCGGGGCAGGGGGACGGGGAGACCCAGTACTTC.

V gene TRBV11-2 combines with J gene TRBJ1-4, with TRBD1 matching 9 bases. There are 14 residues in the CDR3. With V trimmed by 1 base and J by 10 bases, 4 bases remained unmatched. From germline, CDR1 is SGHAT and CDR2 FQNNGV. The CDR3 sequence is CASSLGTGAGKLFF. CDR3 in DNA: TGTGCCAGCAGCTTAGGGACAGGGGCGGGAAAACTGTTTTTT.

The J gene is TRBJ1-6, the V gene TRBV3-1 (or the pseudogene TRBV3-2); D ambiguous. Germline CDR1 LGHDT, CDR2 YNNKEL (reference sequence). The CDR3 sequence is 15 residues long. Trimming removed 3 bases at V and 0 bases at J, with 6 bases between. Written as DNA, the CDR3 is TGTGCCAGCAGCCAGGCCAGCTCCTATAATTCACCCCTCCACTTT. Its protein is CASSQASSYNSPLHF.

V gene TRBV5-1 combines with J gene TRBJ1-2, with 7 positions matching TRBD1. CDR1 and CDR2 from the germline V gene are SGHRS and YFSETQ. The CDR3 is 15 residues long. The V gene end was trimmed by 4 bases and the J gene end by 5 bases; junction bases not matched to a gene: 11. Here the CDR3 reads CASSGARQGGYGYTF. The CDR3 DNA sequence: TGCGCCAGCAGCGGCGCCCGACAGGGTGGGTATGGCTACACCTTC.

V usage is TRBV2 and J usage is TRBJ1-2; D is uncertain. Germline CDR1 and CDR2: SNHLY and FYNNEI. The length of the CDR3 is 13 residues. V was pared by 3 bases and J by 7 bases, with 12 bases between. The CDR3 spells CASSELAGGGYTF. Written as DNA, the CDR3 is TGTGCCAGCAGTGAGTTAGCGGGCGGTGGCTACACCTTC.

DNA for the CDR3: TGCAGTGGCAGGGGTGGCACTGAAGCTTTCTTT. Translation: CSGRGGTEAFF. J is TRBJ1-1 and V is TRBV20-1, with D possibly TRBD1 on 6 matching bases. Trimming removed 7 bases at V and 4 bases at J, with 10 bases between. The germline gives CDR1 DFQATT, CDR2 SNEGSKA (reference sequence). This CDR3 region has 11 residues.

V is TRBV19 and J is TRBJ1-5; 12 bases line up with TRBD1. This CDR3 is 17 amino acids long. Germline trimming cut 6 bases from V and 7 bases from J; bases unmatched to any gene: 13. Germline CDR1 is LNHDA and CDR2 is SQIVND (reference sequence). CDR3 DNA sequence: TGTGCCAGTAGCGATCCCCGCGGGACAGGGGGCCGGCAGCCCCAGCATTTT. This sequence encodes CASSDPRGTGGRQPQHF.

V and J are TRBV5-5 and TRBJ1-5; 10 nucleotides line up with TRBD1. The ends lost 0 bases at V and 3 bases at J; junction bases unmatched: 3. This CDR3 has 16 residues. Germline CDR1 SGHKS, CDR2 YYEKEE (reference sequence). CDR3 protein: CASSLGTGGINQPQHF. CDR3 sequence (DNA): TGTGCCAGCAGCTTGGGGACAGGGGGTATCAATCAGCCCCAGCATTTT.

V is TRBV5-1 and J is TRBJ2-1, with 10 bases identical to TRBD1. Germline V gives CDR1 SGHRS, CDR2 YFSETQ. V was clipped by 4 bases and J by 8 bases; unmatched bases: 6. The CDR3 loop spans 14 amino acids. This chain's CDR3 is CASSRGQGKDEQFF. CDR3 bases: TGCGCCAGCAGCCGGGGACAGGGGAAGGATGAGCAGTTCTTC.

The J gene is TRBJ2-6, the V gene TRBV5-8; perhaps TRBD2 as D (6 bases). Looked up from germline, CDR1 is SGHTS and CDR2 is YDEGEE. The length of the CDR3 is 17 residues. The V end lost 6 bases, the J end lost 4 bases, and 20 bases lay between the germline ends. CDR3 nucleotides: TGTGCCAGCACCGAGGCAGGAGGGGCGACGGGGGCCAACGTCCTGACTTTC. Amino acids: CASTEAGGATGANVLTF. Complete variable domain (other parts from reference TRBV5-8 and TRBJ2-6): EAGVTQSPTHLIKTRGQQATLRCSPISGHTSVYWYQQALGLGLQFLLWYDEGEERNRGNFPPRFSGRQFPNYSSELNVNALELEDSALYLCASTEAGGATGANVLTFGAGSRLTVL.

This chain links TRBV6-5 with TRBJ1-6; TRBD1 is a possible D gene (6 bases). The CDR3 runs to 15 residues. The germline V gene has CDR1 MNHEY and CDR2 SVGAGI. The V and J ends lost 0 bases and 5 bases respectively, with 8 bases between them. CDR3 sequence: CASSYSGTNNSPLHF. DNA for the CDR3: TGTGCCAGCAGTTACTCCGGGACAAATAATTCACCCCTCCACTTT.

This rearrangement joins TRBV11-2 to TRBJ2-3; 8 bases map to TRBD1. J was trimmed by 7 bases and V by 5 bases; bases with no gene match: 2. The germline V gene encodes CDR1 SGHAT and CDR2 FQNNGV. This CDR3 contains 12 residues. This chain's CDR3 is CASSTRGHTQYF. The CDR3 region has the DNA TGTGCCAGCAGCACCAGGGGGCATACGCAGTATTTT.